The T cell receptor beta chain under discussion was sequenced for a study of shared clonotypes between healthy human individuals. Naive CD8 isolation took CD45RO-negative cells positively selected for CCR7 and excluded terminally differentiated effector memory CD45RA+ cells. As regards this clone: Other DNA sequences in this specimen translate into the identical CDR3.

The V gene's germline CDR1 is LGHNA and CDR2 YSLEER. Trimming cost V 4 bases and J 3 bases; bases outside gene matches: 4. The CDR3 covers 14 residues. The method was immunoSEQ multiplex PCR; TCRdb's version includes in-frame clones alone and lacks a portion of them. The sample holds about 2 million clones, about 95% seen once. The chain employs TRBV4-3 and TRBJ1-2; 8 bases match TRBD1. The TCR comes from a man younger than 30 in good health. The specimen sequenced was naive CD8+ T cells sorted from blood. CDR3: CASSPGQGDYGYTF. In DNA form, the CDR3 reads TGCGCCAGCAGCCCAGGACAGGGTGACTATGGCTACACCTTC.